This T cell receptor (beta chain) was recovered during a study of T cell responses to AZD1222 COVID-19 vaccine. After removal of 0 bases from V and 5 bases from J, the junction contained 6 bases not matched to a gene. The length of the CDR3 is 16 residues. The germline V gene has CDR1 ENHRY and CDR2 SYGVKD. The assay was immunoSEQ multiplex PCR, and TCRdb's table has in-frame clones only and misses some. The sample has some 74,000 clones; 80% are singletons. The receptor was isolated from an adult in good health. This material consisted of peripheral blood, taken on day 0 of AZD1222 vaccination. The chain carries TRBV10-3 and TRBJ2-3; 9 bases agree with TRBD2. CDR3 sequence reads: CAISESVAGVRDTQYF. DNA of the CDR3: TGTGCCATCAGTGAGTCTGTAGCGGGAGTTAGAGATACGCAGTATTTT.